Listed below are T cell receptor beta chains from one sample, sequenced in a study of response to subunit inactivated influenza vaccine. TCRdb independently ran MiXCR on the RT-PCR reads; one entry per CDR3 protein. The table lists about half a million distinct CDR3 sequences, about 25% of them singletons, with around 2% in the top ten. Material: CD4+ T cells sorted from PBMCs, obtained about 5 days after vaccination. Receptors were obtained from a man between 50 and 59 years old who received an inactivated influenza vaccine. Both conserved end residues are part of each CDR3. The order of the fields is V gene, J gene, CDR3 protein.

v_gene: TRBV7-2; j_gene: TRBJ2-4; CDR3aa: CASSSGAGVSNIQYF
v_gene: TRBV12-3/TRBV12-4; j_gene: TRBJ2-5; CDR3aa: CASSKDSFGTQYF
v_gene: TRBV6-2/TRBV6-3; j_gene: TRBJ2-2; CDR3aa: CASSTLSGRAPTGELFF
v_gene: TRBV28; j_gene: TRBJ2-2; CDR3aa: CASSSRPLTGKRKNTGELFF
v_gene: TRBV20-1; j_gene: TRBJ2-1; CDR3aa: CSARANEQFF
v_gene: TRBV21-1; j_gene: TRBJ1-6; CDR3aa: CASPKGVRGSPLHF
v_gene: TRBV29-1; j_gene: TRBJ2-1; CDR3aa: CSVGQINEQFF
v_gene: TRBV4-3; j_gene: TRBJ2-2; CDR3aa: CASSLTKNTGELFF
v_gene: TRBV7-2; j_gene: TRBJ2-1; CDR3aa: CASSLGRLAGVGEQFF
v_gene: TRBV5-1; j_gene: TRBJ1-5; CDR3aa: CASSLVRKDYNQPQHF
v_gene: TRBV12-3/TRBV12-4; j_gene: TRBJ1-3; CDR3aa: CASSLPGGSSGNTIYF
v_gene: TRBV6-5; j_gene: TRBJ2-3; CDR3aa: CASSYGGGEDTQYF
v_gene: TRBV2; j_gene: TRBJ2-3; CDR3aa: CASHSVAADTQYF
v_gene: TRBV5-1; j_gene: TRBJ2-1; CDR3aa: CASSLGPSGEYNEQFF
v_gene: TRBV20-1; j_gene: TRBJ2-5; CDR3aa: CSATRQGPETQYF
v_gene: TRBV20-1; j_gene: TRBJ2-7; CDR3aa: CSASRGQGPDEQYF
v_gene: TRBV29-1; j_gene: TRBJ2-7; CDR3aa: CSVEGRLGTSGGYEQYF
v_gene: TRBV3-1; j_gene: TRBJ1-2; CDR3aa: CASSQDWGKSYGYTF
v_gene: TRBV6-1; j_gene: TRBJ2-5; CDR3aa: CASSEISFAQYF
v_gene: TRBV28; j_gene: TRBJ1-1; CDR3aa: CASSWDGRGEAFF
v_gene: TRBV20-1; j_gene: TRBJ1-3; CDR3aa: CSAGGSGSGNTIYF
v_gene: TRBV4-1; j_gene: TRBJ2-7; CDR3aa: CASSRDRGSPYF
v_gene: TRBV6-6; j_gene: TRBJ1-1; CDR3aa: CASSYAEGAEAFF
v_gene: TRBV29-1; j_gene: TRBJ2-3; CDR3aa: CSVEILQSTDTQYF
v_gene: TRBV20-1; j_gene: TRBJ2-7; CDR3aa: CSATDREDEQYF
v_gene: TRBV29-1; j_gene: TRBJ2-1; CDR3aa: CSVGFRGSIHEQFF
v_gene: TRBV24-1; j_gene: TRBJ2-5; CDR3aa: CATSEATGYF
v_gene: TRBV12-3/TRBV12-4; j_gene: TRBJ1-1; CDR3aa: CASSWDRSTEAFF
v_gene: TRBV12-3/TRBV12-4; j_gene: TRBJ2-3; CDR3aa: CASSSGQGATDTQYF
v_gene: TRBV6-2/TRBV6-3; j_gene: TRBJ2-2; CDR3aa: CASRDRRDGELFF
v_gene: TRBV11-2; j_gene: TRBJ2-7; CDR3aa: CASNSGVGGRSGTYEQYF
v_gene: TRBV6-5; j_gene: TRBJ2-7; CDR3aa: CASKPPYEQYF
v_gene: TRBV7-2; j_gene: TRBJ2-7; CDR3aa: CASSSFKGGEQYF
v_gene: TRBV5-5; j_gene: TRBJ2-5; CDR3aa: CASSPRHQGSVTQYF
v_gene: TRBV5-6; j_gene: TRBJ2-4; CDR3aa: CASSLWDTENIQYF
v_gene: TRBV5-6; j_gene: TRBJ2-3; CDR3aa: CASSLGTGGTHADTQYF
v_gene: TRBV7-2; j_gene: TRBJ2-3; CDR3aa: CASSPGLAGGSDTQYF